This T cell receptor (beta chain) was sequenced in a study of T-cell reconstitution after alpha-beta-depleted transplantation in children. Germline V gene lookup returns CDR1 ENHRY and CDR2 SYGVKD. The CDR3 has 12 amino acids. This clonotype has a handful of counts. One end of the junction is discordant with germline, which a read error may explain. Unique molecular identifiers were incorporated when the TCRbeta library was constructed. TCRdb fed the PCR reads into MiXCR, producing one record per CDR3 protein. The data contain almost 500,000 distinct CDR3 sequences, about an eighth of them seen just once; the ten biggest clones take up under 7%.

The receptor comes from a human donor who donated a stem cell graft to a child with combined immunodeficiency. The rearrangement joins TRBV10-3 to TRBJ2-3, with D perhaps being TRBD1 or TRBD2 (5 bases each). Sequences were derived from PBMCs from the stem cell graft donor, sampled from the stem cell graft. CDR3 region: CAINEGPDTQYF. CDR3 DNA: TGTGCCATCAATGAGGGACCAGATACGCAGTATTTT.